This T cell receptor beta chain was captured by sequencing in a study of T-cell reconstitution after alpha-beta-depleted transplantation in children. The library targeted TCRbeta and was prepared with unique molecular identifiers. TCRdb reprocessed the PCR reads via MiXCR and lists one record per CDR3 protein. The sample has approximately 500,000 distinct CDR3 sequences, more than 20% seen once. The sequence was collected from a boy younger than two with Wiskott-Aldrich syndrome, due to receive a stem cell transplant. Sample: PBMCs, taken before TCRalphabeta/CD19-depleted stem cell transplant.

For the CDR3, the DNA is TGTGCCAGCAGTTCAATGGGTGGGGGTTGGACTGAAGCTTTCTTT. Its protein product is CASSSMGGGWTEAFF. V usage is TRBV12-3 or TRBV12-4 and J usage is TRBJ1-1, with a possible D match to TRBD1 (5 bases). The CDR3 runs 15 residues. V lost 4 bases, J lost 5 bases, and 17 bases lay in between.